This TCR beta chain is from a study of beta chain features in type 1 diabetes. Overall study findings and caveats: Researchers report that Type 1 diabetes patients had moderately but significantly shorter TCRB CDR3s across all four CD4+ subsets.

The investigators reverse transcribed all of the isolated RNA, so they sequenced expressed TCRB transcripts. Repertoires were generated with immunoSEQ multiplex PCR, while TCRdb's copy carries only in-frame clones and drops some. The table shows about 370,000 clones, with about 10% occurring only once. This clone came up a few times. Its antigen is unknown. The CDR3 extends over 14 amino acids. The V segment lost 3 bases and the J segment 4 bases; nucleotides outside the gene matches: 3. Per the germline V gene, CDR1 is SGHDT and CDR2 is YYEEEE. The sequence was collected from a man aged 25-45 years with type 1 diabetes. The specimen sequenced was central memory CD4+ T cells from blood. The chain recombines TRBV5-6 with TRBJ2-1; 8 nucleotides align to TRBD1. The CDR3 spells CASSWWDRYNEQFF. The CDR3, as DNA: TGTGCCAGCAGCTGGTGGGACAGGTACAATGAGCAGTTCTTC.